These T cell receptor beta chains were read from a single sample in a study of blood T cells in healthy people across ages. TCRdb used MiXCR to reprocess the 5' RACE reads, holding one entry per CDR3 protein. The data contain about 780,000 distinct CDR3 sequences, around 62% of them singletons. The sample comprised blood. Source of these receptors: a man aged 25 to 40 in good health. The CDR3 runs from the conserved cysteine through the conserved F or W. A D gene is named only where the DNA matches it firmly. Some rows mark clone size as missing; the rest say once, few, many or name a class of expanded clone.

clone_size j_call v_call d_call cdr3_aa cdr3_nt
- TRBJ1-2 TRBV29-1 - CSGGGRPYGYTF TGCAGCGGGGGGGGTAGACCATATGGCTACACCTTC
- TRBJ1-1 TRBV3-1 TRBD1 CASTLQGARETEAFF TGTGCCAGCACCCTACAGGGGGCTCGGGAGACTGAAGCTTTCTTT
few TRBJ2-6 TRBV7-2 - CASSLGWAANVLTF TGTGCCAGCAGCTTAGGCTGGGCAGCCAACGTCCTGACTTTC
- TRBJ2-1 TRBV21-1 - CASSKGFSYNEQFF TGTGCCAGCAGCAAAGGTTTCAGCTACAATGAGCAGTTCTTC
- TRBJ1-2 TRBV10-3 TRBD1 CAIRPGQQSNGYTF TGTGCCATCAGGCCGGGACAGCAGAGCAATGGCTACACCTTC
many TRBJ2-5 TRBV7-2 - CASSWSTGPQETQYF TGTGCCAGCAGCTGGAGTACAGGGCCACAAGAGACCCAGTACTTC
few TRBJ1-2 TRBV20-1 - CSADQGAGYTF TGCAGTGCCGATCAAGGGGCTGGCTACACCTTC
- TRBJ1-2 TRBV6-5 - CASSPDAGTPFYGYTF TGTGCCAGCAGCCCAGACGCGGGTACCCCTTTCTATGGCTACACCTTC
- TRBJ1-2 TRBV25-1 TRBD1 CASSVSGGTGCTF TGTGCCAGCAGTGTATCAGGGGGCACTGGCTGCACCTTC
- TRBJ2-3 TRBV9 TRBD1 CASSPYPGQGTDTQYF TGTGCCAGCAGCCCGTACCCGGGACAGGGAACAGATACGCAGTATTTT
once TRBJ2-7 TRBV11-2 - CASSLVGDGYEQYF TGTGCCAGCAGCTTAGTCGGGGATGGCTACGAGCAGTACTTC
few TRBJ1-1 TRBV29-1 - CSVESPGDLNTEAFF TGCAGCGTTGAATCTCCAGGGGACCTAAACACTGAAGCTTTCTTT
- TRBJ2-7 TRBV7-6 - CASSYDRTERSYEQYF TGTGCCAGCAGTTACGATCGGACGGAAAGGTCGTACGAGCAGTACTTC
- TRBJ2-3 TRBV27 - CASSLSIEADTQYF TGTGCCAGCAGTTTATCGATCGAGGCAGATACGCAGTATTTT
once TRBJ1-2 TRBV9 - CASSVRGRSDYGYTF TGTGCCAGCAGCGTAAGGGGCAGGTCCGACTATGGCTACACCTTC
- TRBJ2-4 TRBV29-1 - CSVERGRRLAKNIQYF TGCAGCGTTGAACGTGGAAGACGGCTAGCCAAAAACATTCAGTACTTC
once TRBJ2-1 TRBV3-1 - CASSQDRPDRTASGEIGPSEQFF TGTGCCAGCAGCCAAGATAGACCTGATCGGACAGCCTCAGGGGAGATAGGGCCATCTGAGCAGTTCTTC
- TRBJ1-6 TRBV2 - CASSESGRVNSPLHF TGTGCCAGCAGTGAATCGGGTAGAGTTAATTCACCCCTCCACTTT
- TRBJ2-2 TRBV6-6 TRBD1 CASSYGAGGGRTGELFF TGTGCCAGCAGTTACGGGGCAGGGGGCGGTCGAACCGGGGAGCTGTTTTTT
- TRBJ2-5 TRBV2 TRBD2 CASNPSGVEETRYF TGTGCCAGCAACCCTAGCGGGGTGGAAGAGACCCGGTACTTC
- TRBJ1-2 TRBV7-3 - CASSQRGASYGYTF TGTGCCAGCAGCCAACGAGGGGCAAGCTATGGCTACACCTTC
- TRBJ2-1 TRBV6-5 - CASSYGGQNNEQFF TGTGCCAGCAGTTACGGGGGACAAAACAATGAGCAGTTCTTC
- TRBJ2-1 TRBV3-1 - CASSHLGGPIGGEQFF TGTGCCAGCAGCCACCTCGGGGGGCCCATCGGTGGTGAGCAGTTCTTC
once TRBJ2-7 TRBV20-1 TRBD1 CSAGRGTGIYEQYF TGCAGTGCTGGCCGTGGGACAGGGATCTACGAGCAGTACTTC
- TRBJ2-1 TRBV12-3/TRBV12-4 TRBD1 CASTMGQVGGQFF TGTGCCAGCACCATGGGACAGGTGGGCGGGCAGTTCTTC
- TRBJ2-7 TRBV10-3 - CAISEGGGVEQYF TGTGCCATCAGTGAGGGAGGGGGAGTCGAGCAGTACTTC
few TRBJ2-1 TRBV10-3 - CAISDPGLARYNEQFF TGTGCCATCAGTGACCCCGGATTAGCACGGTACAATGAGCAGTTCTTC
once TRBJ2-3 TRBV20-1 - CSARPAEGQYF TGCAGTGCTCGCCCGGCGGAGGGGCAGTATTTT
- TRBJ2-7 TRBV6-5 - CASRGVSPSYNEQYF TGTGCCAGCAGAGGTGTCTCTCCCTCCTACAACGAGCAGTACTTC
- TRBJ2-7 TRBV20-1 TRBD1 CSAIQGDSSYEQYF TGCAGTGCTATACAGGGGGACAGCTCCTACGAGCAGTACTTC
few TRBJ1-1 TRBV27 TRBD1 CASSPQDRANTEAFF TGTGCCAGCAGTCCCCAGGACAGGGCGAACACTGAAGCTTTCTTT
- TRBJ1-1 TRBV9 TRBD1 CASGGQGAKSTEAFF TGTGCCAGCGGAGGACAGGGGGCGAAGAGCACTGAAGCTTTCTTT
- TRBJ2-1 TRBV9 - CASSVAVGYYNEQFF TGTGCCAGCAGCGTAGCAGTGGGATACTACAATGAGCAGTTCTTC
- TRBJ1-4 TRBV6-6 TRBD1 CASTDDRGLEKLFF TGTGCCAGCACGGACGACAGGGGGCTCGAAAAACTGTTTTTT
- TRBJ2-1 TRBV4-1 TRBD2 CASSQVAVAGGYNEQFF TGCGCCAGCAGCCAAGTGGCCGTAGCGGGGGGATACAATGAGCAGTTCTTC
- TRBJ1-4 TRBV20-1 TRBD1 CSAGTGGWKEKLFF TGCAGTGCTGGGACAGGGGGCTGGAAGGAAAAACTGTTTTTT
- TRBJ1-4 TRBV7-8 TRBD1 CASSLTTGATNEKLFF TGTGCCAGCAGCCTCACGACAGGGGCAACTAATGAAAAACTGTTTTTT
few TRBJ2-7 TRBV4-2 TRBD1 CASSQLKPGQGTSYEQYF TGTGCCAGCAGCCAATTAAAGCCGGGACAGGGGACCTCCTACGAGCAGTACTTC
- TRBJ2-7 TRBV4-2 - CASSHPGTHEQYF TGTGCCAGCAGCCATCCAGGAACCCACGAGCAGTACTTC
- TRBJ2-7 TRBV27 TRBD2 CASSLSASGHSYEQYF TGTGCCAGCAGTTTATCCGCTAGCGGCCACTCCTACGAGCAGTACTTC
- TRBJ1-4 TRBV5-1 TRBD1 CASSLLGTGDEKLFF TGCGCCAGCAGCTTGTTGGGGACAGGTGATGAAAAACTGTTTTTT
- TRBJ1-2 TRBV27 - CASSSPGGAFYGYTF TGTGCCAGCAGTTCACCCGGGGGGGCATTCTATGGCTACACCTTC
- TRBJ1-1 TRBV7-2 TRBD1 CASSRDRWNTEAFF TGTGCCAGCAGCCGGGACAGATGGAACACTGAAGCTTTCTTT